This TCR beta chain was profiled in a study of read filtering for tumor transcriptome and immune sequencing. From approximately 400 ng of RNA, a library with molecular barcoded alpha/delta and beta/gamma adaptors was made. One entry per CDR3 protein results from TCRdb running MiXCR on the reads. The table has about 86,000 distinct CDR3 sequences, about 12% seen once. Germline CDR1 reads SGHTA; CDR2 reads FQGNSA. CDR3 size: 14 residues. V lost 2 bases, J lost 5 bases, and 10 bases lay in between. The sample holds many counts of this clonotype. The V gene is TRBV7-2, the J gene TRBJ2-1; D is possibly TRBD2 (6 bases). The sample consisted of a population of CD138-negative cells sorted from bone marrow. This clonotype was sampled from a donor at least 40 years old with multiple myeloma. In DNA form, the CDR3 reads TGTGCCAGCAGCTTACCTAGCGCCAACAATGAGCAGTTCTTC. The encoded protein is CASSLPSANNEQFF. Full variable domain (remainder filled in from reference TRBV7-2 and TRBJ2-1): GAGVSQSPSNKVTEKGKDVELRCDPISGHTALYWYRQSLGQGLEFLIYFQGNSAPDKSGLPSDRFSAERTGGSVSTLTIQRTQQEDSAVYLCASSLPSANNEQFFGPGTRLTVL.